This is a list of T cell receptor beta chains from one sample in a study of PD-L1 blockade in urothelial cancer. Repertoires were generated with immunoSEQ multiplex PCR, while TCRdb's copy carries only in-frame clones and drops some. This sample has about 30,000 clones, with 89% found just once. The material sequenced was PBMCs, taken around atezolizumab (anti-PD-L1) treatment. The receptors stem from a man aged 80 or over with urothelial cancer. The CDR3 runs from the conserved cysteine through the conserved F or W. A D gene is named only where the DNA matches it firmly. Size values are once, few and many counts, or a class for expanded clones, and some rows have none.

v_call: TRBV28; d_call: .; clone_size: .; j_call: TRBJ1-1; cdr3_nt: TGTGCCAGCAGCCAGACATCCATGAACACTGAAGCTTTCTTT; cdr3_aa: CASSQTSMNTEAFF
v_call: TRBV27; d_call: TRBD2; clone_size: .; j_call: TRBJ2-2; cdr3_nt: TGTGCCAGCAGTTTGAACAGCGGGAGAATAGACACCGGGGAGCTGTTTTTT; cdr3_aa: CASSLNSGRIDTGELFF
v_call: TRBV30; d_call: TRBD2; clone_size: .; j_call: TRBJ2-1; cdr3_nt: TGTGCCTGGAGTGACGGGACTAGCGGCTCCTACAATGAGCAGTTCTTC; cdr3_aa: CAWSDGTSGSYNEQFF
v_call: TRBV7-9; d_call: TRBD2; clone_size: .; j_call: TRBJ2-7; cdr3_nt: TGTGCCAGCGACCCGGGGGCTAGCGGGAGTTTTTCCCACGAGCAGTACTTC; cdr3_aa: CASDPGASGSFSHEQYF
v_call: TRBV4-3; d_call: .; clone_size: .; j_call: TRBJ2-1; cdr3_nt: TGCGCCAGCAGCCAAGAGGGGAGTGGCTCCTACAATGAGCAGTTCTTC; cdr3_aa: CASSQEGSGSYNEQFF
v_call: TRBV9; d_call: TRBD1; clone_size: .; j_call: TRBJ2-1; cdr3_nt: TGTGCCAGCAGCACAGACAGGGTTCTGAGCAATGAGCAGTTCTTC; cdr3_aa: CASSTDRVLSNEQFF
v_call: TRBV18; d_call: TRBD2; clone_size: once; j_call: TRBJ2-4; cdr3_nt: TGTGCCAGCTCACCCCCTCGGGGGGAGGAGGACATTCAGTACTTC; cdr3_aa: CASSPPRGEEDIQYF
v_call: TRBV9; d_call: .; clone_size: .; j_call: TRBJ2-1; cdr3_nt: TGTGCCAGCAGCGTAGGAAGGAGCTCCTACAATGAGCAGTTCTTC; cdr3_aa: CASSVGRSSYNEQFF
v_call: TRBV5-1; d_call: TRBD2; clone_size: .; j_call: TRBJ2-1; cdr3_nt: TGCGCCAGCAGCTTGGCCGGGGCGGGAGTTTCCAATGAGCAGTTCTTC; cdr3_aa: CASSLAGAGVSNEQFF
v_call: TRBV5-5; d_call: TRBD1; clone_size: .; j_call: TRBJ2-7; cdr3_nt: TGTGCCAGCAGCTTAGGGACAGGGAACTACGAGCAGTACTTC; cdr3_aa: CASSLGTGNYEQYF
v_call: TRBV2; d_call: TRBD1; clone_size: .; j_call: TRBJ1-1; cdr3_nt: TGTGCCAGCAGAGTGACAGGGGGCTACCCTGAAGCTTTCTTT; cdr3_aa: CASRVTGGYPEAFF
v_call: TRBV10-3; d_call: .; clone_size: few; j_call: TRBJ2-7; cdr3_nt: TGTGCCATCAGGGACACGAACTACGAGCAGTACTTC; cdr3_aa: CAIRDTNYEQYF
v_call: TRBV7-2; d_call: TRBD2; clone_size: .; j_call: TRBJ2-2; cdr3_nt: TGTGCCAGCAGCTTGGGACTAGCCAACACCGGGGAGCTGTTTTTT; cdr3_aa: CASSLGLANTGELFF
v_call: TRBV9; d_call: .; clone_size: .; j_call: TRBJ2-2; cdr3_nt: TGTGCCAGCAGCCCAATACAGGGTGCCGGGGAGCTGTTTTTT; cdr3_aa: CASSPIQGAGELFF
v_call: TRBV2; d_call: .; clone_size: .; j_call: TRBJ2-5; cdr3_nt: TGTGCCAGCAGTGGACAACTAGGACGTCCGGAGACCCAGTACTTC; cdr3_aa: CASSGQLGRPETQYF
v_call: TRBV2; d_call: .; clone_size: .; j_call: TRBJ2-3; cdr3_nt: TGTGCCAGCAGTGCCCCCTTCACAGATACGCAGTATTTT; cdr3_aa: CASSAPFTDTQYF
v_call: TRBV5-4; d_call: .; clone_size: .; j_call: TRBJ2-7; cdr3_nt: TGTGCCAGCAGCCCCACCGCTCTACTAGCTGCCACCTACGAGCAGTACTTC; cdr3_aa: CASSPTALLAATYEQYF
v_call: TRBV19; d_call: .; clone_size: .; j_call: TRBJ1-2; cdr3_nt: TGTGCCAGTAGTTCCCGAGGTGGGAGGGGCCATGGCTACACCTTC; cdr3_aa: CASSSRGGRGHGYTF
v_call: TRBV19; d_call: .; clone_size: .; j_call: TRBJ2-2; cdr3_nt: TGTGCCAGTAGCACAGGGCGCAACACCGGGGAGCTGTTTTTT; cdr3_aa: CASSTGRNTGELFF
v_call: TRBV27; d_call: .; clone_size: .; j_call: TRBJ2-7; cdr3_nt: TGTGCCAGCAGCCGAGACAATTTCGGAGAGCAGTACTTC; cdr3_aa: CASSRDNFGEQYF
v_call: TRBV6-4; d_call: .; clone_size: .; j_call: TRBJ2-1; cdr3_nt: TGTGCCAGCAGTGACTCGGGAGTAGGTGAGCAGTTCTTC; cdr3_aa: CASSDSGVGEQFF
v_call: TRBV5-4; d_call: TRBD2; clone_size: .; j_call: TRBJ2-5; cdr3_nt: TGTGCCAGCAGCTTGTGGGGGGGAGAGACCCAGTACTTC; cdr3_aa: CASSLWGGETQYF
v_call: TRBV5-1; d_call: TRBD2; clone_size: .; j_call: TRBJ2-7; cdr3_nt: TGCGCCAGCAGCTTCCATGGGGGGGTTTCCTACGAGCAGTACTTC; cdr3_aa: CASSFHGGVSYEQYF
v_call: TRBV30; d_call: .; clone_size: .; j_call: TRBJ2-7; cdr3_nt: TGTGCCTGGAGTGGCCGGGGCTACGAGCAGTACTTC; cdr3_aa: CAWSGRGYEQYF
v_call: TRBV7-2; d_call: TRBD1; clone_size: .; j_call: TRBJ2-7; cdr3_nt: TGTGCCAGCAGCGCAAAGGATGGTGGACAGGTCTTCTCCTACGAGCAGTACTTC; cdr3_aa: CASSAKDGGQVFSYEQYF
v_call: TRBV5-1; d_call: .; clone_size: .; j_call: TRBJ2-5; cdr3_nt: TGCGCCAGCAGCTTGGTTGGGGGGACCGAAGAGACCCAGTACTTC; cdr3_aa: CASSLVGGTEETQYF
v_call: TRBV6-6; d_call: .; clone_size: once; j_call: TRBJ1-5; cdr3_nt: TGTGCCAGCACCGTGACAGGTATCGGTAATCAGCCCCAGCATTTT; cdr3_aa: CASTVTGIGNQPQHF